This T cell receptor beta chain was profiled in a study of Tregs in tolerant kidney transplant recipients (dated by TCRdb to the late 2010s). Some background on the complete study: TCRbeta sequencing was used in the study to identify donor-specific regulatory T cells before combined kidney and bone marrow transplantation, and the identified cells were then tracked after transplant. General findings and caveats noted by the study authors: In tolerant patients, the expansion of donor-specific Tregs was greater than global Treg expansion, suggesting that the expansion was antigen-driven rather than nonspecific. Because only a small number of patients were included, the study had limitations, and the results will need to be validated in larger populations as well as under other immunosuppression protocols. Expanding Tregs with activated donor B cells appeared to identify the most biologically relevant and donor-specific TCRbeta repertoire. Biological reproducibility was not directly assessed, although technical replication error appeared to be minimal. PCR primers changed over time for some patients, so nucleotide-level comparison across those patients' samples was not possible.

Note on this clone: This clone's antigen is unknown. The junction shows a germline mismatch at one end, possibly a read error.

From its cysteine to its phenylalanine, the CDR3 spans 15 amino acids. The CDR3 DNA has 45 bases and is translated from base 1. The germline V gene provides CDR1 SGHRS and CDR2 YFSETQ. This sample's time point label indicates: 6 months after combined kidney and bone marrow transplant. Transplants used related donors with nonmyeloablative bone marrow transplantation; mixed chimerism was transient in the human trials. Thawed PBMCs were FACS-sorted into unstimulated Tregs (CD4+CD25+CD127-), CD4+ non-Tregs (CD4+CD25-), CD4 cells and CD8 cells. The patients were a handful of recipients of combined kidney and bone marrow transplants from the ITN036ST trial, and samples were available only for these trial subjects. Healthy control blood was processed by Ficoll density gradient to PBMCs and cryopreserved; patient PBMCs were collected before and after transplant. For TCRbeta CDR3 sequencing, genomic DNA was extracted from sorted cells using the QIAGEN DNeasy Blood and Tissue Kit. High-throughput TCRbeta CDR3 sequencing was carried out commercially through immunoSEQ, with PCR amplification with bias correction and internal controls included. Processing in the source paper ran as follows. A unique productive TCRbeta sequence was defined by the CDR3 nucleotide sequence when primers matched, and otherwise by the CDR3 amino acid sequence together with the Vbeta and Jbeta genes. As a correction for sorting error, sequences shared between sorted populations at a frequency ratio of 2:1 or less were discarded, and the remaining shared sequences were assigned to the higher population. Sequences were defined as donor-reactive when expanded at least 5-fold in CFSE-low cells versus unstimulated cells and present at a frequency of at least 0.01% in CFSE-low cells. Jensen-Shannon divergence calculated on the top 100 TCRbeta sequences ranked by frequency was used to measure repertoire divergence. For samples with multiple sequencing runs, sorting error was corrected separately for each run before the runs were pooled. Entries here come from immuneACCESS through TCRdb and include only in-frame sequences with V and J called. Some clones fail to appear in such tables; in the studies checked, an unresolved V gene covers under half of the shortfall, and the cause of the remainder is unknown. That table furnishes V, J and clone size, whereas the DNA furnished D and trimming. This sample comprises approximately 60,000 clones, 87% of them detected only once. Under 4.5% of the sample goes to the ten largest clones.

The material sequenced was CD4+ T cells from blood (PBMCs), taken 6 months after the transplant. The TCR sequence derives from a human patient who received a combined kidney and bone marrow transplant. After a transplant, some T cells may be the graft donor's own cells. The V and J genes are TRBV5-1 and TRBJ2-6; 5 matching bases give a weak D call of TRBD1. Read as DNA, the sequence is TGCGCCAGCAGCTTGGAGCACTCTGGGGCCGACGTCCTGACTTTC. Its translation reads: CASSLEHSGADVLTF.